Sequencing of this T cell receptor (beta chain) was carried out in a study of blood T cell repertoires in COVID-19 (dated by TCRdb to 2018 to 2021). For context, the study as a whole: Collaborator samples came from the United States, Italy and Spain and covered acute and convalescent phases of COVID-19. The prospective study material was composed of cDNA or gDNA derived from T cells, B-cell-depleted T cells, or PBMCs. Subjects who had been exposed to COVID-19, were actively infected with it, or had recovered from it provided the deeply sampled blood TCRbeta repertoires that made up the dataset. The repertoires were released in a freely available public database meant as a resource for research on the immune response to SARS-CoV-2. Samples were obtained from the ongoing ImmuneRACE study (first 160 participants) and from about 1,300 subjects provided by 6 global collaborators. The sample metadata nearly always contained a de-identified subject ID, COVID-19 status, age in years and sex. Where available, HLA class I and class II types were taken from metadata supplied by the sample provider and were not determined by assay-based typing. The paper as a whole reports these results and caveats: The quantity of clinical and demographic metadata differed by source and by participant and was supplied without curation.

Based on the germline V gene, the CDR1 and CDR2 sequences are MGHRA and YSYEKL. Relative to germline, V is 0 bases shorter and J is 2 bases shorter, with 2 bases between their ends. From cysteine to phenylalanine, the CDR3 is 13 amino acids long. Only the CDR3 DNA is retained, 39 bases long and in frame from the first base. Each collaborating institution followed its own protocols to collect whole blood in K2EDTA tubes. Collaborator samples were shipped for TCRbeta analysis as frozen whole blood, isolated PBMCs, or DNA extracted from either sample type. About this clone: Its antigen is currently not known. Base qualities are not recorded, but no much larger clone differs from it by a single base.

TCRbeta CDR3 regions were amplified from genomic DNA using the immunoSEQ Assay, a bias-controlled multiplex PCR. For the original study's pipeline: The number of nucleated cells in each sample was estimated from the amplification of reference gene primers within the assay. To quantify the absolute abundance of each unique TCRbeta CDR3 rearrangement, sequence reads were collapsed and filtered. For each sample, productive Simpson clonality was calculated as the square root of Simpson's diversity index over productive rearrangements. TCRdb holds this immuneACCESS table with in-frame rearrangements only. Some clones are missing; in checked studies, unresolved V genes explain under half, and the rest has no known cause. Clone size and V and J calls were adopted from that table, with D and trimming inferred from the DNA. The sample table contains around 100,000 clones; only one count was recorded for about 77% of them. The top ten clones comprise over 10% of the sample.

This TCR derives from a woman between 65 and 79 years old with acute or convalescent COVID-19. Material for sequencing was peripheral blood. The sequence joins TRBV4-1 to TRBJ1-5, with the D gene not confidently named. The CDR3 reads as follows: CASSQDGNQPQHF. At the DNA level, the sequence is TGCGCCAGCAGCCAAGACGGCAATCAGCCCCAGCATTTT.